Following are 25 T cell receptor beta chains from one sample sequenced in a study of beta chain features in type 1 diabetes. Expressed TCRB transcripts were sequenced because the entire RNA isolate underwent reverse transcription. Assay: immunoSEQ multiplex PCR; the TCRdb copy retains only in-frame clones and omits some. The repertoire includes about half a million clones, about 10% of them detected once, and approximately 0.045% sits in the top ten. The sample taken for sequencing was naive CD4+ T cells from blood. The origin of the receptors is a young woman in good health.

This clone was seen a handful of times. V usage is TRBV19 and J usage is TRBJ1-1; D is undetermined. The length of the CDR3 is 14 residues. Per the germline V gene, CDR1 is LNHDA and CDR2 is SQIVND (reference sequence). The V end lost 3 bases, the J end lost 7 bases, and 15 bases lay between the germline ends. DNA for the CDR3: TGTGCCAGTAGTATTACAGTCTTTACGGATGAAGCTTTCTTT. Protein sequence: CASSITVFTDEAFF. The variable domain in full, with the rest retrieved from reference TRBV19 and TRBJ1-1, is DGGITQSPKYLFRKEGQNVTLSCEQNLNHDAMYWYRQDPGQGLRLIYYSQIVNDFQKGDIAEGYSVSREKKESFPLTVTSAQKNPTAFYLCASSITVFTDEAFFGQGTRLTVV.

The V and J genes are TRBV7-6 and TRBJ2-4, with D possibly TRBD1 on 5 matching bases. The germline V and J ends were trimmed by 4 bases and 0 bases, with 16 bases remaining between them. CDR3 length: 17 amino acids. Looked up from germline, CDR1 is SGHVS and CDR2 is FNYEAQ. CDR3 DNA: TGTGCCAGCAGCTCAGGGCCGGCCAGGGCAGCCAAAAACATTCAGTACTTC. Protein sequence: CASSSGPARAAKNIQYF. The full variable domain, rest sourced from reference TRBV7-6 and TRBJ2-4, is GAGVSQSPRYKVTKRGQDVALRCDPISGHVSLYWYRQALGQGPEFLTYFNYEAQQDKSGLPNDRFSAERPEGSISTLTIQRTEQRDSAMYRCASSSGPARAAKNIQYFGAGTRLSVL.

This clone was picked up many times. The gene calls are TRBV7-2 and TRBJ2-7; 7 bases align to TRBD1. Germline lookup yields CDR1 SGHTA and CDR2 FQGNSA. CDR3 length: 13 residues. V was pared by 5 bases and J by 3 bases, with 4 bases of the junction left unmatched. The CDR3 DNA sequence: TGTGCCAGCAGCCCGGGACAGCGCTACGAGCAGTACGTC. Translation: CASSPGQRYEQYV.

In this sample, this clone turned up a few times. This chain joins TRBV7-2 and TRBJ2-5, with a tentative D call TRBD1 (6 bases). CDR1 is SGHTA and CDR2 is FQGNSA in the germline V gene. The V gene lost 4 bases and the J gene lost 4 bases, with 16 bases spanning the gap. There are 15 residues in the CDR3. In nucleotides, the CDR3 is TGTGCCAGCAGCTCAGGGACACTGCGGGTAGAGACCCAGTACTTC. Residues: CASSSGTLRVETQYF.

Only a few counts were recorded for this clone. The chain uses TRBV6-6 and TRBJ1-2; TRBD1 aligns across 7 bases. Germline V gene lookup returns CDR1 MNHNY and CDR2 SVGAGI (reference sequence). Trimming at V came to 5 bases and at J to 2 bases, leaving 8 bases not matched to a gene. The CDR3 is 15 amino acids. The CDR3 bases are TGTGCCAGCAGTCCCGCGGACAGGAGGAACTATGGCTACACCTTC. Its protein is CASSPADRRNYGYTF.

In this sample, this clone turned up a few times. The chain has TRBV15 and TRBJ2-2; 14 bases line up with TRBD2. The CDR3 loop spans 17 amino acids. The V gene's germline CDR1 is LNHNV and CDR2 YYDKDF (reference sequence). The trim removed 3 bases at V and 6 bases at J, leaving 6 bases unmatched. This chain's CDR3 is CATSSGTSGSLSGELFF. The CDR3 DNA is TGTGCCACCAGCAGCGGGACTAGCGGGAGTCTGTCCGGGGAGCTGTTTTTT.

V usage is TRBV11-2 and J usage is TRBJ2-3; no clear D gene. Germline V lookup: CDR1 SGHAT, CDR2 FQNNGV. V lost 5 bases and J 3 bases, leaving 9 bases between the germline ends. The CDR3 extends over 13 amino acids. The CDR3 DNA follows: TGTGCCAGCAGCCCTACTCGAACAGATACGCAGTATTTT. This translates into CASSPTRTDTQYF.

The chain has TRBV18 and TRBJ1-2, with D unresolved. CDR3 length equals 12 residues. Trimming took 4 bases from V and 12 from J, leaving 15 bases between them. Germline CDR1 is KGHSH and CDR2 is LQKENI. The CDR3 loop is CASSLQQIGDTF. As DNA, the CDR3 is TGTGCCAGCTCACTTCAACAGATCGGGGACACCTTC.

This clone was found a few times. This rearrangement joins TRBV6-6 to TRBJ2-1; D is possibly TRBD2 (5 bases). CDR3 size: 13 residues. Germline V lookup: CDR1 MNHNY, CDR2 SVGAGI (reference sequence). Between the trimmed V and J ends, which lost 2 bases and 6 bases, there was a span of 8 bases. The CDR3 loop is CASSYGLTNEQFF. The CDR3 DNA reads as TGTGCCAGCAGTTACGGACTCACCAATGAGCAGTTCTTC.

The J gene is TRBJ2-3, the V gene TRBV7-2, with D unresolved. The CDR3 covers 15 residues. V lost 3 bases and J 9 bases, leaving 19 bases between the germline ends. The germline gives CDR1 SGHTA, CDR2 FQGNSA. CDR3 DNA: TGTGCCAGCAGCTTTGGGTCTGATCGGTCCGAGACGCAGTATTTT. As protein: CASSFGSDRSETQYF.

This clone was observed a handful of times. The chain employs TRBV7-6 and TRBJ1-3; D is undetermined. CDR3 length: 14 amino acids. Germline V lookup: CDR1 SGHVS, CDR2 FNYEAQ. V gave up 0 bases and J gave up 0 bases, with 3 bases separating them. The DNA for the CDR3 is TGTGCCAGCAGCTTAGCTAACTCTGGAAACACCATATATTTT. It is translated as CASSLANSGNTIYF.

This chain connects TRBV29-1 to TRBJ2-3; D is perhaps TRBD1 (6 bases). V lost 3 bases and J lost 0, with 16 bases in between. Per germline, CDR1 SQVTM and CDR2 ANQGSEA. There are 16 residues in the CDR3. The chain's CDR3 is CSVESGASSSTDTQYF. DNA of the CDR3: TGCAGCGTTGAGTCAGGGGCTTCCTCTAGCACAGATACGCAGTATTTT.

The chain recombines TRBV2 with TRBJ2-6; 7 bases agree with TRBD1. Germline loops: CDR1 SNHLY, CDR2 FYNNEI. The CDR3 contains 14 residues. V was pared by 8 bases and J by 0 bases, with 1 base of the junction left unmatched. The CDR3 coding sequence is TGTGCCAGCCACAGGGGCTCTGGGGCCAACGTCCTGACTTTC. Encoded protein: CASHRGSGANVLTF.

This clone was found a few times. The CDR3 loop is CASKGQHYQPQHF. In DNA form, the CDR3 reads TGTGCCAGCAAAGGACAGCACTATCAGCCCCAGCATTTT. The chain couples TRBV28 to TRBJ1-5, with D possibly matching TRBD1 (6 bases). Germline V gene lookup returns CDR1 MDHEN and CDR2 SYDVKM. V was trimmed by 7 bases and J by 5 bases, leaving 12 bases between them. CDR3 length equals 13 residues.

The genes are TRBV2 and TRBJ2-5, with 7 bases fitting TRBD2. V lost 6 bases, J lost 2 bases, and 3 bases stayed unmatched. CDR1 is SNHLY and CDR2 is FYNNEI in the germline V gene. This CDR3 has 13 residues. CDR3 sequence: CASRRGWQETQYF. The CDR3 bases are TGTGCCAGCAGGCGGGGGTGGCAAGAGACCCAGTACTTC.

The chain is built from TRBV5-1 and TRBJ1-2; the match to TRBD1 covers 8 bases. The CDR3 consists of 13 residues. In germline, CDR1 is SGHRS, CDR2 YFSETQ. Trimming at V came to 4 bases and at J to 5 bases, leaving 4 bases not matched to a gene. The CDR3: CASSLGQEYGYTF. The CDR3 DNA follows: TGCGCCAGCAGCCTGGGACAGGAGTATGGCTACACCTTC.

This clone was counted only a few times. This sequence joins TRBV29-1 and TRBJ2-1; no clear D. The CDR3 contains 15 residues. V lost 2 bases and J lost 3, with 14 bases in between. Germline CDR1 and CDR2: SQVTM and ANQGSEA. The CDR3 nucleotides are TGCAGCGTTGAATTAGGGTCGAACCTCTACAATGAGCAGTTCTTC. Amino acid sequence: CSVELGSNLYNEQFF.

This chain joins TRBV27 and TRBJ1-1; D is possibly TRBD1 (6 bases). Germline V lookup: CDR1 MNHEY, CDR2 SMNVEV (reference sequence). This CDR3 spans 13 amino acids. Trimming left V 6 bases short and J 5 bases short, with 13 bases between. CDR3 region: CASRGGRRTEAFF. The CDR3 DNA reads TGTGCCAGCAGGGGGGGGCGCAGAACTGAAGCTTTCTTT.

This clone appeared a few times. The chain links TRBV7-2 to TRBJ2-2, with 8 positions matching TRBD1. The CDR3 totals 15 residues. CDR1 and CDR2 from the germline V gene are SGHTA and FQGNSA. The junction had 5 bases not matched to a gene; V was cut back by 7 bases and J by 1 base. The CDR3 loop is CASTIGTGNTGELFF. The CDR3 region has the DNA TGTGCCAGCACTATCGGGACAGGGAACACCGGGGAGCTGTTTTTT.

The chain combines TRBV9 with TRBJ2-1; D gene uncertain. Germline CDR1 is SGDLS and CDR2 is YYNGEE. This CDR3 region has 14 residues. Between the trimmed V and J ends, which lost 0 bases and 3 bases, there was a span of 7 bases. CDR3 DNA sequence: TGTGCCAGCAGCGTAGAGGGTAGCTACAATGAGCAGTTCTTC. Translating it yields CASSVEGSYNEQFF.

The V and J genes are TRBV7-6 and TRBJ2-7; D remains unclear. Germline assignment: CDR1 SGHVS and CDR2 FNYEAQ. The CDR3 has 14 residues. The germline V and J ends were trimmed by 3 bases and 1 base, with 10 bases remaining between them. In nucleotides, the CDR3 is TGTGCCAGCAGCTTGGCAGGTGGATCCTACGAGCAGTACGTC. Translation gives CASSLAGGSYEQYV.

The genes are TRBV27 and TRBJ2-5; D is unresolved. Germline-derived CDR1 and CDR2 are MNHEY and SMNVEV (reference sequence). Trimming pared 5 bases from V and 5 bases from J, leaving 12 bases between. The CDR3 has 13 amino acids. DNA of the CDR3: TGTGCCAGCAGTCGCGGACCAAGGGAGACCCAGTACTTC. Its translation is CASSRGPRETQYF.

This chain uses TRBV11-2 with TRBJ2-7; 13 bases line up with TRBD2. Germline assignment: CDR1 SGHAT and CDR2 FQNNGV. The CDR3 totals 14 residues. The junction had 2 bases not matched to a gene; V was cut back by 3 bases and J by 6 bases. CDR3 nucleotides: TGTGCCAGCAGCTTGAGGACTAGCGGGAGCGAGCAGTACTTC. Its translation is CASSLRTSGSEQYF.

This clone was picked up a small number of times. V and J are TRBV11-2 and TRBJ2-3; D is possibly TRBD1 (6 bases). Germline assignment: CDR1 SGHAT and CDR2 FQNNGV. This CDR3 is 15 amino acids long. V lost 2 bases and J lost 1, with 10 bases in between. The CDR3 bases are TGTGCCAGCAGCTTAATGGCAGGGGGCACAGATACGCAGTATTTT. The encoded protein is CASSLMAGGTDTQYF.

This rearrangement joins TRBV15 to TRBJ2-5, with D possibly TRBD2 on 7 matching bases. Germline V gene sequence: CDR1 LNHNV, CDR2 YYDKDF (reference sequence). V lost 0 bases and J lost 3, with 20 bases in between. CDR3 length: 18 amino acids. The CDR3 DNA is TGTGCCACCAGCAGAGAGCCCTCCTTGCGGGGGCCTAAAGAGACCCAGTACTTC. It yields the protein CATSREPSLRGPKETQYF.